This TCR beta chain is from a study of blood T cell repertoires in COVID-19. The overall study: Some COVID-19 samples were acute and others convalescent; all came from the United States, Italy and Spain.

CDR1 and CDR2 from the germline V gene are MNHNY and SVGAGI (reference sequence). This CDR3 is 14 amino acids long. Between the trimmed V and J ends, which lost 6 bases and 8 bases, there was a span of 16 bases. TCRdb's copy holds only in-frame clones and misses some; the assay was immunoSEQ multiplex PCR. The repertoire holds about 67,000 clones, roughly three quarters seen once, with roughly 6% in the top ten. Sequenced: peripheral blood. The TCR comes from a woman aged 55-70 years with acute or convalescent COVID-19. The chain is built from TRBV6-6 and TRBJ1-4; weak D call: TRBD1 (6 bases). The CDR3 is CASSAGTRLEKLFF. In nucleotides, the CDR3 is TGTGCCAGCAGCGCCGGGACAAGGCTGGAAAAACTGTTTTTT.